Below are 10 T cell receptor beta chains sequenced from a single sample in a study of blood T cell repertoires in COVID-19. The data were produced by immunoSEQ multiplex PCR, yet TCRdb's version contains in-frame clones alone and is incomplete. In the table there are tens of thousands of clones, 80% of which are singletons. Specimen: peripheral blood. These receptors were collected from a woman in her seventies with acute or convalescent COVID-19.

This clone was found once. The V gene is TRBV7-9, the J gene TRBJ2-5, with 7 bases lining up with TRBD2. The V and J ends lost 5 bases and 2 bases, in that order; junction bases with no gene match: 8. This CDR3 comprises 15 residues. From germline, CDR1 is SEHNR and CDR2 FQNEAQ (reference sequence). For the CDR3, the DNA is TGTGCCAGCAGCCCGCAGCGGGGCGTACAAGAGACCCAGTACTTC. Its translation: CASSPQRGVQETQYF.

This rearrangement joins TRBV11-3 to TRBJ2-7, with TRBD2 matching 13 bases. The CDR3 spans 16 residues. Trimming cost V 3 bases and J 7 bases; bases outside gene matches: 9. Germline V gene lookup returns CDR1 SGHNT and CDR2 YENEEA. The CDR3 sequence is CASSFDGTSGDREQYF. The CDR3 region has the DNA TGTGCCAGCAGCTTTGACGGGACTAGCGGGGACCGGGAGCAGTACTTC.

CDR3 sequence: CASSPRVMGTEAFF. In DNA form, the CDR3 reads TGTGCCAGCAGTCCGAGGGTTATGGGCACTGAAGCTTTCTTT. This chain joins TRBV27 and TRBJ1-1, with no clear D. The CDR3 has 14 amino acids. Deletions cut 5 bases from V and 4 bases from J, with 14 bases between. Germline V gives CDR1 MNHEY, CDR2 SMNVEV (reference sequence).

In DNA form, the CDR3 reads TGTGCCAGCAGTTTAGCGGGGGGGCTATACAATGAGCAGTTCTTC. Protein sequence: CASSLAGGLYNEQFF. The J gene is TRBJ2-1, the V gene TRBV5-4, with 11 bases identical to TRBD2. CDR1 and CDR2 (germline): SGHNT, YYREEE (reference sequence). The CDR3 sequence is 15 residues long. After removal of 5 bases from V and 4 bases from J, the junction contained 5 bases not matched to a gene.

CDR3 sequence (DNA): TGCGCCAGCAGCAAAACAGGGTCGGTCACTGAAGCTTTCTTT. Amino acid sequence: CASSKTGSVTEAFF. The chain uses TRBV4-1 and TRBJ1-1; D is perhaps TRBD1 (6 bases). V gave up 5 bases and J gave up 4 bases, with 14 bases separating them. The CDR3 contains 14 residues. The germline V gene encodes CDR1 MGHRA and CDR2 YSYEKL.

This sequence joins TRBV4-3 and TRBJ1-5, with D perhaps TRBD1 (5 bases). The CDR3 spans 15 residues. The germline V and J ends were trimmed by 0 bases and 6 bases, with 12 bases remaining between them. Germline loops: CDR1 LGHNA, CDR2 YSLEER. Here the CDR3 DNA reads TGCGCCAGCAGCCAAGATAGGGCAGGGCGTCAGCCCCAGCATTTT. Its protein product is CASSQDRAGRQPQHF.

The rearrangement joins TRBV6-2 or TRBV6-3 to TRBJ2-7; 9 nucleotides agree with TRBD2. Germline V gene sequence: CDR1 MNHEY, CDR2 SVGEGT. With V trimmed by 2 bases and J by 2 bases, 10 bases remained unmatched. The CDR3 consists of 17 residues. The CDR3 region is CASSYTAGGPRTYEQYF. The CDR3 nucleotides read TGTGCCAGCAGTTACACGGCGGGGGGGCCGCGGACCTACGAGCAGTACTTC.

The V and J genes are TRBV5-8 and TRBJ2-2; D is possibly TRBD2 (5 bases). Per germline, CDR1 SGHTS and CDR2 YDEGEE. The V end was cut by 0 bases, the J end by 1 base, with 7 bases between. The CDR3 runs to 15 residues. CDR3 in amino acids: CASSLGGLNTGELFF. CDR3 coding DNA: TGTGCCAGCAGCTTGGGCGGGCTGAACACCGGGGAGCTGTTTTTT.

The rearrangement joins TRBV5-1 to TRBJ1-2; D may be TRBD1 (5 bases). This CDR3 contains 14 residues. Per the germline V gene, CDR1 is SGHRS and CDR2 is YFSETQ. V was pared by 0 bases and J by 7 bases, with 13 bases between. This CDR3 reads CASSLAGQGSGYTF. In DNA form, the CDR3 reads TGCGCCAGCAGCTTGGCCGGGCAGGGCTCTGGCTACACCTTC.

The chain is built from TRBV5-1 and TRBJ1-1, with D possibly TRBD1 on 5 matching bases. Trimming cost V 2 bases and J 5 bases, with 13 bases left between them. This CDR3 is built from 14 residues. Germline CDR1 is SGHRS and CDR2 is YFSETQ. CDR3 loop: CASSLQDKGTEAFF. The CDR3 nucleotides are TGCGCCAGCAGCTTACAGGATAAGGGGACTGAAGCTTTCTTT.